The 14 T cell receptor beta chains below all came from one sample that was sequenced in a study of response to subunit inactivated influenza vaccine. One entry per CDR3 protein results from TCRdb running MiXCR on the RT-PCR reads. The sample lists around 790,000 distinct CDR3 sequences, about 20% occurring once. The sequenced sample was PBMCs from blood, obtained 5 to 6 days after vaccination. These receptors all come from a man aged 50-59 years who received an inactivated influenza vaccine.

This clonotype was counted a few times. CDR3 DNA: TGCGCCAGCAGCTTCCGGGGGCAAGGGCATGCTTTCTTT. As protein: CASSFRGQGHAFF. V is TRBV5-1 and J is TRBJ1-1, with D perhaps matching TRBD1 (6 bases). Per germline, CDR1 SGHRS and CDR2 YFSETQ. The CDR3 totals 13 residues. The ends were cut back, 2 bases at V and 11 bases at J, with 16 bases in the middle.

This clonotype was detected only a few times. Mismatch with germline at one junction end may stem from a read error. The V gene is TRBV30, the J gene TRBJ2-7, with 9 bases fitting TRBD1. There are 13 residues in the CDR3. Germline loops: CDR1 GTSNPN, CDR2 SVGIG (reference sequence). The CDR3: CAWSLGQGYEQDF. The CDR3 nucleotides read TGTGCCTGGAGTCTAGGACAGGGGTACGAGCAGGACTTC.

The chain recombines TRBV5-1 with TRBJ1-1, with 7 bases identical to TRBD1. CDR3 length: 16 amino acids. Germline loops: CDR1 SGHRS, CDR2 YFSETQ. Losses at the gene ends were 0 bases for V and 1 base for J; bases not matched to a gene: 6. The chain's CDR3 is CASSLAGWTGNTEAFF. The CDR3 region has the DNA TGCGCCAGCAGCTTGGCAGGTTGGACAGGGAACACTGAAGCTTTCTTT.

The chain joins TRBV4-3 to TRBJ2-5; D tentatively fits TRBD1 or TRBD2 (5 bases each). V lost 0 bases to trimming and J lost 7 bases, with 9 bases between them. The CDR3 is made up of 13 amino acids. The germline V gene encodes CDR1 LGHNA and CDR2 YSLEER. CDR3 residues: CASSQDIGGTQYF. The CDR3 bases are TGCGCCAGCAGCCAAGATATTGGGGGGACCCAGTACTTC.

This chain uses TRBV5-4 with TRBJ1-2, with D perhaps matching TRBD1 (5 bases). Germline CDR1 is SGHNT and CDR2 is YYREEE (reference sequence). V was pared by 0 bases and J by 4 bases, with 10 bases between. This CDR3 has 14 amino acids. The CDR3 sequence: CASSLVRGGYGYTF. DNA for the CDR3: TGTGCCAGCAGCTTGGTACGGGGCGGCTATGGCTACACCTTC.

There are many counts of this clonotype. CDR3 nucleotides: TGCGCCAGCAGCCAAGTCCCGGGACAGGGGACGAATGAGCAGTTCTTC. This gives the protein CASSQVPGQGTNEQFF. The gene calls are TRBV4-3 and TRBJ2-1; 10 nucleotides line up with TRBD1. Looked up from germline, CDR1 is LGHNA and CDR2 is YSLEER. The V segment lost 1 base and the J segment 7 bases; nucleotides outside the gene matches: 7. The CDR3 loop spans 16 amino acids.

The chain recombines TRBV20-1 with TRBJ2-7, with TRBD1 as a possible D gene (6 bases). The CDR3 extends over 12 amino acids. V was pared by 3 bases and J by 3 bases, with 9 bases between. The germline V gene has CDR1 DFQATT and CDR2 SNEGSKA (reference sequence). The CDR3 DNA reads as TGCAGTGCTAGTCAGGGGCACTACGAGCAGTACTTC. Protein: CSASQGHYEQYF.

This chain uses TRBV9 with TRBJ2-3; 11 nucleotides line up with TRBD2. The germline V gene encodes CDR1 SGDLS and CDR2 YYNGEE. The ends lost 0 bases at V and 6 bases at J; junction bases unmatched: 3. The CDR3 spans 15 residues. The DNA of the CDR3 is TGTGCCAGCAGCGTAGCTAGCGGGGGGCGGGATACGCAGTATTTT. It encodes CASSVASGGRDTQYF.

The chain recombines TRBV18 with TRBJ1-2; D is unclear. This CDR3 has 12 residues. Deletions cut 5 bases from V and 4 bases from J, with 8 bases between. CDR1 and CDR2 (germline): KGHSH, LQKENI. The CDR3 spells CASSTDGYGYTF. The CDR3 DNA sequence: TGTGCCAGCTCAACGGACGGCTATGGCTACACCTTC.

The chain employs TRBV12-3 or TRBV12-4 and TRBJ2-1; possibly TRBD2 for D (6 bases). The length of the CDR3 is 17 residues. The V end lost 1 base, the J end lost 0 bases, and 13 bases lay between the germline ends. The CDR3 DNA sequence: TGTGCCAGCAGTTTAGGTCGGGGCGGGGACTCCTACAATGAGCAGTTCTTC. Protein sequence: CASSLGRGGDSYNEQFF.

This clonotype was counted a few times. The V gene is TRBV6-1, the J gene TRBJ2-2; the D is unclear. The CDR3 contains 15 residues. Germline assignment: CDR1 MNHNS and CDR2 SASEGT. V was pared by 5 bases and J by 0 bases, with 10 bases between. This chain's CDR3 is CASSLMSANTGELFF. In DNA, the CDR3 is TGTGCCAGCAGTCTAATGTCCGCGAACACCGGGGAGCTGTTTTTT.

This clonotype was recorded a few times. The chain uses TRBV7-9 and TRBJ2-3, with TRBD1 matching over 7 bases. The V and J ends lost 2 bases and 4 bases, in that order; junction bases with no gene match: 3. This CDR3 spans 14 amino acids. The germline V gene has CDR1 SEHNR and CDR2 FQNEAQ (reference sequence). CDR3 in amino acids: CASSLQQGPDTQYF. The CDR3 coding sequence is TGTGCCAGCAGCTTACAACAGGGGCCAGATACGCAGTATTTT.

The chain links TRBV7-9 to TRBJ1-2; TRBD1 matches 7 bases. The CDR3 runs to 13 residues. The germline gives CDR1 SEHNR, CDR2 FQNEAQ (reference sequence). The junction had 7 bases not matched to a gene; V was cut back by 5 bases and J by 7 bases. The CDR3 here is CASSPPRGPGYTF. The CDR3 nucleotides are TGTGCCAGCAGCCCCCCGAGGGGGCCTGGCTACACCTTC.

This clonotype was picked up a small number of times. The chain recombines TRBV6-1 with TRBJ2-1; perhaps TRBD2 as D (7 bases). The V end lost 8 bases, the J end lost 7 bases, and 18 bases lay between the germline ends. This CDR3 comprises 14 residues. Germline V gene sequence: CDR1 MNHNS, CDR2 SASEGT. The CDR3 loop reads CASGARGGGNEQFF. The DNA of the CDR3 is TGTGCCAGCGGAGCGAGGGGGGGAGGTAATGAGCAGTTCTTC.